Below are 31 T cell receptor beta chains sequenced from a single sample in a study of OX40 agonist ivuxolimab in advanced cancers. Libraries were prepared by immunoSEQ multiplex PCR; TCRdb keeps only in-frame clonotypes and omits some of them. The repertoire holds fewer than 65,000 clones, with 80% to 90% as singletons. The specimen comprised CD4+ or CD8+ T cells sorted from blood, sampled in a trial of the OX40 agonist ivuxolimab. These receptors were collected from an adult with an advanced solid tumor such as melanoma, head and neck, liver or kidney cancer.

V is TRBV28 and J is TRBJ2-5; TRBD1 aligns across 9 bases. Germline lookup yields CDR1 MDHEN and CDR2 SYDVKM. V shed 2 bases, J shed 14 bases, and the junction held 6 bases outside the gene matches. This CDR3 has 12 amino acids. The CDR3 spells CASSLKDRGTYF. The CDR3 nucleotides read TGTGCCAGCAGTTTAAAAGACAGGGGGACATACTTC.

The rearrangement links TRBV9 to TRBJ2-1; 11 bases fit TRBD2. Germline V gene sequence: CDR1 SGDLS, CDR2 YYNGEE. The CDR3 totals 15 residues. The junction had 4 bases not matched to a gene; V was cut back by 1 base and J by 7 bases. CDR3 DNA: TGTGCCAGCAGCGTAAGTAGCGGGAGGGCTAATGAGCAGTTCTTC. Translated: CASSVSSGRANEQFF.

This clone was seen a handful of times. V and J are TRBV14 and TRBJ1-1, with D possibly TRBD1 on 6 matching bases. The CDR3 is 14 residues long. Looked up from germline, CDR1 is SGHDN and CDR2 is FVKESK. The V and J ends lost 4 bases and 1 base respectively, with 10 bases between them. The CDR3 nucleotides are TGTGCCAGCAGCCGGCGGGGGGCGAACACTGAAGCTTTCTTT. Encoded protein: CASSRRGANTEAFF.

The gene calls are TRBV4-1 and TRBJ2-1; 7 nucleotides match TRBD2. This CDR3 has 16 amino acids. The germline V gene has CDR1 MGHRA and CDR2 YSYEKL. Losses at the gene ends were 4 bases for V and 5 bases for J; bases not matched to a gene: 11. Here the CDR3 DNA reads TGCGCCAGCAGCCGCCCTTTTGGGGGAGGGAACAATGAGCAGTTCTTC. Encoded protein: CASSRPFGGGNNEQFF.

The chain recombines TRBV28 with TRBJ1-4; D ambiguous. Germline V gives CDR1 MDHEN, CDR2 SYDVKM. The V gene lost 2 bases and the J gene lost 8 bases, with 12 bases spanning the gap. The length of the CDR3 is 14 residues. CDR3 DNA sequence: TGTGCCAGCAGTTTAGAGACACTAGGGGAAAAACTGTTTTTT. It translates to CASSLETLGEKLFF.

This clone has just a few counts. The chain combines TRBV7-9 with TRBJ2-2; 9 positions agree with TRBD2. The length of the CDR3 is 15 residues. V dropped 5 bases and J dropped 6; count of bases not matched to a gene: 7. The germline gives CDR1 SEHNR, CDR2 FQNEAQ (reference sequence). The chain's CDR3 is CASSPLSGSAGELFF. CDR3 nucleotide sequence: TGTGCCAGCAGCCCCCTTAGCGGGAGTGCCGGGGAGCTGTTTTTT.

The chain links TRBV30 to TRBJ2-2, with D perhaps matching TRBD1 (6 bases). V was pared by 0 bases and J by 6 bases, with 11 bases between. The germline CDR1 and CDR2 sequences are GTSNPN and SVGIG (reference sequence). CDR3 length: 14 amino acids. DNA for the CDR3: TGTGCCTGGAGTGTACTAAGGGGGTCCGGGGAGCTGTTTTTT. Amino acids: CAWSVLRGSGELFF. The whole variable domain, filled in from reference TRBV30 and TRBJ2-2, reads SQTIHQWPATLVQPVGSPLSLECTVEGTSNPNLYWYRQAAGRGLQLLFYSVGIGQISSEVPQNLSASRPQDRQFILSSKKLLLSDSGFYLCAWSVLRGSGELFFGEGSRLTVL.

The genes are TRBV15 and TRBJ2-5, with 8 nucleotides matching TRBD1. Germline CDR1 LNHNV, CDR2 YYDKDF (reference sequence). Trimming cost V 1 base and J 3 bases; bases outside gene matches: 4. The CDR3 totals 15 residues. CDR3 sequence: CATSRAPGQEETQYF. The CDR3 nucleotides are TGTGCCACCAGCAGAGCCCCGGGACAGGAAGAGACCCAGTACTTC.

This clone was counted between two and nine times. The V call is TRBV2, the J call TRBJ2-7; no clear D. CDR1 SNHLY and CDR2 FYNNEI come from the germline V gene. Trimming removed 2 bases from V and 5 bases from J, with 7 bases in between. The CDR3 spans 12 residues. The CDR3 sequence is CASSETVDEQYF. As DNA, the CDR3 is TGTGCCAGCAGTGAAACGGTAGACGAGCAGTACTTC.

The sample holds a few counts of this clone. This sequence joins TRBV7-8 and TRBJ2-7; D is possibly TRBD2 (5 bases). The CDR3 runs to 16 residues. Germline loops: CDR1 SGHVS, CDR2 FQNEAQ. Trimming removed 0 bases from V and 0 bases from J, with 12 bases in between. The CDR3 reads CASSLADPGFSYEQYF. CDR3 sequence (DNA): TGTGCCAGCAGCTTAGCGGATCCGGGATTCTCCTACGAGCAGTACTTC.

The chain joins TRBV30 to TRBJ1-4; D remains ambiguous. CDR1 and CDR2 (germline): GTSNPN, SVGIG (reference sequence). The CDR3 extends over 13 amino acids. V was shortened by 0 bases and J by 5 bases, with 7 bases between the two germline ends. The CDR3 here is CAWSVKGNEKLFF. The CDR3 DNA sequence: TGTGCCTGGAGTGTCAAGGGAAATGAAAAACTGTTTTTT.

The chain employs TRBV19 and TRBJ2-2, with TRBD2 as a possible D gene (5 bases). V was pared by 5 bases and J by 5 bases, with 15 bases between. Germline V gene lookup returns CDR1 LNHDA and CDR2 SQIVND (reference sequence). The CDR3 has 15 amino acids. The CDR3 region has the DNA TGTGCCAGTAGTGCACTATCGGACTTTACCGGGGAGCTGTTTTTT. This gives the protein CASSALSDFTGELFF.

By sample fraction, this clone is medium-sized. For the CDR3, the DNA is TGTGCCAGCAGCGTCTCCTACGAGCAGTACTTC. Translating it yields CASSVSYEQYF. The V and J genes are TRBV7-9 and TRBJ2-7, with D unclear. Looked up from germline, CDR1 is SEHNR and CDR2 is FQNEAQ (reference sequence). The CDR3 contains 11 residues. With 5 bases removed from V and 0 bases from J, the gap between germline ends came to 2 bases.

The V call is TRBV29-1, the J call TRBJ2-1; TRBD2 aligns across 10 bases. V shed 7 bases and J 9 bases; nucleotides not matched to a gene: 12. In germline, CDR1 is SQVTM, CDR2 ANQGSEA. This CDR3 is built from 14 residues. The CDR3 nucleotides are TGCAGCGCTGGACTAGCGGCAGACGGGGGTGAGCAGTTCTTC. Its translation is CSAGLAADGGEQFF.

The chain couples TRBV7-2 to TRBJ2-7; no definite D call. Trimming took 4 bases from V and 4 from J, leaving 11 bases between them. This CDR3 spans 13 amino acids. Per germline, CDR1 SGHTA and CDR2 FQGNSA. CDR3 in DNA: TGTGCCAGCAGCTATGGATACCTGTACGAGCAGTACTTC. This gives the protein CASSYGYLYEQYF.

The rearrangement uses TRBV6-5 and TRBJ2-3; 10 nucleotides align to TRBD1. The CDR3 runs to 14 residues. V was pared by 6 bases and J by 6 bases, with 6 bases of the junction left unmatched. From germline, CDR1 is MNHEY and CDR2 SVGAGI. The CDR3 nucleotides read TGTGCCAGCAGCCGGGACAGGGGAGGGGATACGCAGTATTTT. It codes for CASSRDRGGDTQYF.

The gene calls are TRBV5-6 and TRBJ2-3, with 7 nucleotides matching TRBD2. V lost 0 bases, J lost 7 bases, and 8 bases stayed unmatched. The germline V gene encodes CDR1 SGHDT and CDR2 YYEEEE. The CDR3 loop spans 15 amino acids. This CDR3 is CASSLGGGTMNTQYF. The DNA for the CDR3 is TGTGCCAGCAGCTTGGGGGGAGGGACCATGAATACGCAGTATTTT.

A single count supports this clone. J is TRBJ2-3 and V is TRBV7-9, with a tentative D call TRBD2 (6 bases). The germline V and J ends were trimmed by 2 bases and 3 bases, with 9 bases remaining between them. The CDR3 spans 14 residues. Germline V gene sequence: CDR1 SEHNR, CDR2 FQNEAQ (reference sequence). DNA of the CDR3: TGTGCCAGCAGCTTATCCGGGACTACAGATACGCAGTATTTT. Translating gives CASSLSGTTDTQYF. Full variable domain (outside the CDR3, taken from reference TRBV7-9 and TRBJ2-3): DTGVSQNPRHKITKRGQNVTFRCDPISEHNRLYWYRQTLGQGPEFLTYFQNEAQLEKSRLLSDRFSAERPKGSFSTLEIQRTEQGDSAMYLCASSLSGTTDTQYFGPGTRLTVL.

This clone has more than one count but fewer than ten. The gene calls are TRBV6-6 and TRBJ2-1; D may match TRBD1 or TRBD2 (5 bases each). The germline V gene has CDR1 MNHNY and CDR2 SVGAGI (reference sequence). CDR3 length equals 14 residues. The V end lost 0 bases, the J end lost 10 bases, and 13 bases lay between the germline ends. The CDR3 loop reads CASSYSRGGAEQFF. In nucleotides, the CDR3 is TGTGCCAGCAGTTACTCGAGGGGCGGCGCCGAGCAGTTCTTC.

This clone was recorded only once. The CDR3 spells CAGAGALAGEQYF. The CDR3 DNA is TGTGCCGGGGCTGGGGCATTAGCAGGCGAGCAGTACTTC. The chain is built from TRBV30 and TRBJ2-7; D perhaps matches TRBD1 (5 bases). The CDR3 consists of 13 residues. The germline CDR1 and CDR2 sequences are GTSNPN and SVGIG (reference sequence). The ends were cut back, 8 bases at V and 6 bases at J, with 20 bases in the middle.

The CDR3 sequence is CASRVYGPSGNNEQFF. CDR3 nucleotides: TGCGCCAGCAGGGTGTATGGCCCTAGCGGAAACAATGAGCAGTTCTTC. The chain joins TRBV5-1 to TRBJ2-1; 7 bases align to TRBD2. CDR1 SGHRS and CDR2 YFSETQ come from the germline V gene. V lost 5 bases to trimming and J lost 5 bases; unmatched junction nucleotides: 13. This CDR3 has 16 residues. The full variable domain, its missing parts supplied by reference TRBV5-1 and TRBJ2-1, is KAGVTQTPRYLIKTRGQQVTLSCSPISGHRSVSWYQQTPGQGLQFLFEYFSETQRNKGNFPGRFSGRQFSNSRSEMNVSTLELGDSALYLCASRVYGPSGNNEQFFGPGTRLTVL.

This clone was seen a few times. The CDR3 region has the DNA TGTGCCAGTAGTGTCGCAGGCCAGGTTAGCAATGAGCAGTTCTTC. Protein product: CASSVAGQVSNEQFF. The chain uses TRBV19 and TRBJ2-1; D not resolved. The CDR3 covers 15 residues. CDR1 and CDR2 (germline): LNHDA, SQIVND (reference sequence). Trimming shortened V by 5 bases and J by 6 bases, and 17 bases separated the two germline ends. Filled out from reference TRBV19 and TRBJ2-1, the complete variable domain reads DGGITQSPKYLFRKEGQNVTLSCEQNLNHDAMYWYRQDPGQGLRLIYYSQIVNDFQKGDIAEGYSVSREKKESFPLTVTSAQKNPTAFYLCASSVAGQVSNEQFFGPGTRLTVL.

The chain is built from TRBV18 and TRBJ2-1; 7 bases map to TRBD2. The CDR3 spans 13 residues. J gave up 7 bases and V 6 bases, and 6 bases lay outside the gene matches. CDR1 is KGHSH and CDR2 is LQKENI in the germline V gene. CDR3 residues: CASSRGGTNEQFF. The CDR3, as DNA: TGTGCCAGCTCCCGGGGAGGGACGAATGAGCAGTTCTTC.

A few counts support this clone. The V call is TRBV2, the J call TRBJ1-5, with D possibly matching TRBD1 (5 bases). The CDR3 is 13 amino acids. The germline CDR1 and CDR2 sequences are SNHLY and FYNNEI. With 6 bases removed from V and 1 base from J, the gap between germline ends came to 7 bases. The chain's CDR3 is CASRGESNQPQHF. CDR3 DNA sequence: TGTGCCAGCAGGGGGGAGAGCAATCAGCCCCAGCATTTT.

Judged by abundance, this clone is medium-sized (0.01 to 0.1%). V is TRBV6-1 and J is TRBJ2-1; 9 nucleotides agree with TRBD1. The J segment lost 0 bases and the V segment lost 4 bases, leaving 4 bases of the junction unmatched. In germline, CDR1 is MNHNS, CDR2 SASEGT. CDR3 length: 16 residues. The CDR3 coding sequence is TGTGCCAGCAGTGGGGGACAGGGCTTCTCCTACAATGAGCAGTTCTTC. Protein product: CASSGGQGFSYNEQFF.

This chain links TRBV28 with TRBJ2-6; TRBD1 agrees at 8 bases. From germline, CDR1 is MDHEN and CDR2 SYDVKM. The CDR3 totals 16 residues. Trimming cost V 4 bases and J 0 bases; bases outside gene matches: 2. The CDR3: CASSWDRTSGANVLTF. The CDR3 nucleotides are TGTGCCAGCAGTTGGGACAGGACCTCTGGGGCCAACGTCCTGACTTTC.

The chain is built from TRBV6-5 and TRBJ1-5, with D unresolved. The CDR3 is made up of 13 amino acids. V lost 4 bases and J 4 bases, leaving 8 bases between the germline ends. From germline, CDR1 is MNHEY and CDR2 SVGAGI. The CDR3 region has the DNA TGTGCCAGCAGTTGGGAGCTTAATCAGCCCCAGCATTTT. Translating gives CASSWELNQPQHF.

The chain joins TRBV20-1 to TRBJ1-4, with TRBD1 as a possible D gene (5 bases). The CDR3 loop spans 11 amino acids. The germline V gene encodes CDR1 DFQATT and CDR2 SNEGSKA (reference sequence). Trimming pared 5 bases from V and 8 bases from J, leaving 9 bases between. For the CDR3, the DNA is TGCAGTGCTCGAAGGGACGAAAAACTGTTTTTT. Translated: CSARRDEKLFF.

The chain combines TRBV5-1 with TRBJ2-2; 9 nucleotides agree with TRBD1. The CDR3 consists of 17 residues. Per germline, CDR1 SGHRS and CDR2 YFSETQ. The V and J ends lost 4 bases and 1 base, in that order; junction bases with no gene match: 8. The CDR3 protein is CASSTGTGSQNTGELFF. CDR3 sequence (DNA): TGCGCCAGCAGCACCGGGACAGGGTCCCAGAACACCGGGGAGCTGTTTTTT.

V and J are TRBV20-1 and TRBJ2-5, with unresolved D. Trimming pared 6 bases from V and 5 bases from J, leaving 10 bases between. CDR3 size: 11 residues. Germline CDR1 reads DFQATT; CDR2 reads SNEGSKA (reference sequence). The CDR3 spells CSAQYRETQYF. The DNA for the CDR3 is TGCAGTGCCCAGTATCGGGAGACCCAGTACTTC.

The CDR3 DNA follows: TGTGCCAGCAGTTACGGGAGAGTCTCCTACGAGCAGTACTTC. Amino acid sequence: CASSYGRVSYEQYF. V usage is TRBV6-6 and J usage is TRBJ2-7; a possible D gene is TRBD2 (5 bases). The V gene's germline CDR1 is MNHNY and CDR2 SVGAGI (reference sequence). CDR3 length: 14 amino acids. Between the trimmed V and J ends, which lost 2 bases and 0 bases, there was a span of 8 bases.